This T cell receptor (beta chain) was obtained from a study of blood T cell repertoires in COVID-19. Germline V CDR1 and CDR2: SGHRS, YFSETQ. CDR3 length equals 14 residues. The V end lost 0 bases, the J end lost 3 bases, and 10 bases lay between the germline ends. Sequenced by immunoSEQ multiplex PCR; TCRdb stores in-frame clones only, minus some. The table records around 280,000 clones, around nine tenths of them present only once. This receptor was taken from a woman in her twenties or thirties with COVID-19, enrolled during active disease. The genes are TRBV5-1 and TRBJ2-7; D may be TRBD2 (6 bases). Source material: peripheral blood. The DNA for the CDR3 is TGCGCCAGCAGCTTGGAGGGACTGGACTACGAGCAGTACTTC. It is translated as CASSLEGLDYEQYF.